The 8 T cell receptor beta chains below were found in one sample sequenced in a study of Ad26.COV2.S vaccination and SARS-CoV-2 variants. Stated treatment: roughly 20 received Ad26.COV2.S at low or high dose, single or two shots; several received placebo; per-sample allocation not given. All samples were drawn on day 63, counting from the first vaccine or placebo injection. Only in-frame clones appear in the TCRdb table, and some are missing; sequencing was by immunoSEQ multiplex PCR. The table records about 250,000 clones, roughly 85% of them present only once. Sequencing used peripheral blood, obtained in a trial of Ad26.COV2.S vaccine versus placebo. These receptors originate from a person between 18 and 65 years old who received the Ad26.COV2.S COVID-19 vaccine or a placebo.

This chain connects TRBV29-1 to TRBJ2-3; the match to TRBD2 covers 12 bases. The germline V gene has CDR1 SQVTM and CDR2 ANQGSEA. V was pared by 1 base and J by 0 bases, with 2 bases of the junction left unmatched. This CDR3 is 16 amino acids long. The CDR3 protein is CSVEGGLAGSTDTQYF. CDR3 sequence (DNA): TGCAGCGTTGAAGGTGGACTAGCGGGGAGCACAGATACGCAGTATTTT.

This clone was recorded a few times. This rearrangement joins TRBV2 to TRBJ2-2; 8 bases are shared with TRBD2. Unmatched junction bases numbered 4, after V lost 6 bases and J lost 1 base. The CDR3 contains 15 residues. Germline CDR1 is SNHLY and CDR2 is FYNNEI. The CDR3 region has the DNA TGTGCCAGCAGGACCGGGACTAGGAACACCGGGGAGCTGTTTTTT. Translated: CASRTGTRNTGELFF.

Here the CDR3 reads CASSQDVGLAGLVGTDTQYF. The CDR3 coding sequence is TGTGCCAGCAGCCAAGATGTGGGACTAGCGGGTTTGGTTGGCACAGATACGCAGTATTTT. This chain uses TRBV3-1 (or the pseudogene TRBV3-2) with TRBJ2-3; 12 positions agree with TRBD2. J lost 1 base, V lost 0 bases, and 11 bases had no gene match. The CDR3 has 20 residues. Germline V CDR1 and CDR2: LGHDT, YNNKEL (reference sequence).

The V call is TRBV6-5, the J call TRBJ2-1; 8 positions match TRBD1. Germline trimming cut 5 bases from V and 8 bases from J; bases unmatched to any gene: 5. This CDR3 spans 13 amino acids. Germline V lookup: CDR1 MNHEY, CDR2 SVGAGI. The CDR3 sequence: CASSLSTGDEQFF. In DNA form, the CDR3 reads TGTGCCAGCAGTCTATCGACAGGGGATGAGCAGTTCTTC.

DNA for the CDR3: TGTGCCAGCAGTTTATCTCTGGGGGCCGGGGAGCTGTTTTTT. It specifies CASSLSLGAGELFF. The chain combines TRBV27 with TRBJ2-2; D could derive from TRBD1 or TRBD2 (5 bases each). This CDR3 comprises 14 residues. Germline V lookup: CDR1 MNHEY, CDR2 SMNVEV (reference sequence). V lost 0 bases, J lost 6 bases, and 8 bases lay in between.

This clone was observed a single time. The chain is built from TRBV27 and TRBJ2-5; weak D call: TRBD2 (6 bases). With 3 bases removed from V and 2 bases from J, the gap between germline ends came to 13 bases. Germline CDR1 reads MNHEY; CDR2 reads SMNVEV (reference sequence). The CDR3 consists of 15 residues. The CDR3 spells CASSLIGGIQETQYF. CDR3 sequence (DNA): TGTGCCAGCAGTTTGATCGGCGGGATACAAGAGACCCAGTACTTC.

As DNA, the CDR3 is TGTGCCAGCAGTCAGTCGGGCTACAATGAGCAGTTCTTC. This translates into CASSQSGYNEQFF. This rearrangement joins TRBV27 to TRBJ2-1, with D uncertain. The V and J ends lost 5 bases and 3 bases respectively, with 8 bases between them. This CDR3 is built from 13 residues. Germline assignment: CDR1 MNHEY and CDR2 SMNVEV (reference sequence).

The V gene is TRBV12-3 or TRBV12-4, the J gene TRBJ1-2, with D uncertain. Trimming took off 7 bases at V and 0 bases at J, with 9 bases between the two ends. The CDR3 runs to 13 residues. The CDR3 DNA is TGTGCCAGCACTCCAGCCCCTAACTATGGCTACACCTTC. Amino acids: CASTPAPNYGYTF.